Presented here are 9 T cell receptor beta chains from one specimen sequenced in a study of T-cell reconstitution after alpha-beta-depleted transplantation in children. Preparing the TCRbeta library involved the use of unique molecular identifiers. TCRdb called the PCR reads again in MiXCR, with one record for every CDR3 protein. The sample has approximately 99,000 distinct CDR3 sequences; 5.5% to 7% are singletons. Specimen: PBMCs, mostly from graft donor cells, collected 360 days after TCRalphabeta/CD19-depleted stem cell transplant. The source of these receptors is a male patient between 2 and 9 years old who had a stem cell transplant for acute lymphoblastic leukemia, so the T cells may come from the graft donor.

This clonotype was observed at least ten times. This chain links TRBV28 with TRBJ1-4; maybe TRBD1 (5 bases). The CDR3 is 15 residues long. V was shortened by 3 bases and J by 7 bases, with 15 bases between the two germline ends. From germline, CDR1 is MDHEN and CDR2 SYDVKM. The CDR3 region is CASSFGPLGGEKLFF. The DNA of the CDR3 is TGTGCCAGCAGTTTCGGGCCGCTTGGGGGTGAAAAACTGTTTTTT. The complete variable domain, with remaining parts taken from reference TRBV28 and TRBJ1-4, reads DVKVTQSSRYLVKRTGEKVFLECVQDMDHENMFWYRQDPGLGLRLIYFSYDVKMKEKGDIPEGYSVSREKKERFSLILESASTNQTSMYLCASSFGPLGGEKLFFGSGTQLSVL.

This clonotype occurred many times. The gene calls are TRBV28 and TRBJ1-1; D is ambiguous. The CDR3 is 15 residues long. Trimming pared 1 base from V and 4 bases from J, leaving 13 bases between. The germline V gene encodes CDR1 MDHEN and CDR2 SYDVKM. The DNA for the CDR3 is TGTGCCAGCAGTTTATCGGCGATAAGGCGCACTGAAGCTTTCTTT. As protein: CASSLSAIRRTEAFF. Using reference TRBV28 and TRBJ1-1 for the parts outside the CDR3, the full variable domain is DVKVTQSSRYLVKRTGEKVFLECVQDMDHENMFWYRQDPGLGLRLIYFSYDVKMKEKGDIPEGYSVSREKKERFSLILESASTNQTSMYLCASSLSAIRRTEAFFGQGTRLTVV.

Many counts were recorded for this clonotype. This chain links TRBV4-3 with TRBJ2-1, with TRBD2 identical over 7 bases. Germline CDR1 is LGHNA and CDR2 is YSLEER. The CDR3 length is 16 residues. The J segment lost 7 bases and the V segment lost 4 bases, leaving 13 bases of the junction unmatched. This CDR3 reads CASSLWGAGSRNEQFF. The CDR3 DNA reads as TGCGCCAGCAGCCTCTGGGGAGCGGGGTCCCGGAATGAGCAGTTCTTC.

This chain joins TRBV6-1 and TRBJ2-3, with D perhaps matching TRBD2 (6 bases). Germline-derived CDR1 and CDR2 are MNHNS and SASEGT. V lost 5 bases to trimming and J lost 2 bases, with 14 bases between them. The CDR3 extends over 15 amino acids. The CDR3 sequence is CASSRLETHTDTQYF. The CDR3 coding sequence is TGTGCCAGCAGTCGACTAGAAACCCACACAGATACGCAGTATTTT.

A few counts support this clonotype. J is TRBJ2-2 and V is TRBV10-2; 7 nucleotides match TRBD1. Looked up from germline, CDR1 is WSHSY and CDR2 is SAAADI. The CDR3 is 12 residues long. The V segment lost 10 bases and the J segment 7 bases; nucleotides outside the gene matches: 6. The CDR3 DNA sequence: TGCGCCATCATTACAGGGGACGGGGAGCTGTTTTTT. Translated: CAIITGDGELFF.

This clonotype has just a few counts. The V and J genes are TRBV19 and TRBJ2-1; 8 bases agree with TRBD2. J lost 4 bases, V lost 5 bases, and 7 bases had no gene match. The CDR3 sequence is 15 residues long. Per germline, CDR1 LNHDA and CDR2 SQIVND (reference sequence). CDR3 region: CASSLIAGIYNEQFF. The CDR3 DNA is TGTGCCAGTAGTCTCATAGCGGGGATTTACAATGAGCAGTTCTTC.

This clonotype appeared a few times. V usage is TRBV28 and J usage is TRBJ1-5; the match to TRBD1 covers 7 bases. V trimming: 6 bases; J trimming: 0 bases; junction bases outside the gene matches: 5. Germline loops: CDR1 MDHEN, CDR2 SYDVKM. This CDR3 has 15 amino acids. The CDR3 region has the DNA TGTGCCAGCAGGTTACAGGGGTTTAGCAATCAGCCCCAGCATTTT. It encodes CASRLQGFSNQPQHF.

J is TRBJ2-5 and V is TRBV7-9, with 7 positions matching TRBD1. The CDR3 is 14 amino acids. CDR1 SEHNR and CDR2 FQNEAQ come from the germline V gene (reference sequence). Trimming removed 10 bases from V and 5 bases from J; junction bases left unmatched: 13. As DNA, the CDR3 is TGTGCCACCCCCCCCAAGACAGGGTGGGAGACCCAGTACTTC. Translated, it gives CATPPKTGWETQYF.

This clonotype showed up many times. V gene TRBV28 combines with J gene TRBJ2-3; 7 bases line up with TRBD2. This CDR3 contains 15 residues. CDR1 and CDR2 (germline): MDHEN, SYDVKM. Trimming cost V 6 bases and J 5 bases; bases outside gene matches: 11. This chain's CDR3 is CASRGRRGGKDTQYF. The CDR3 DNA follows: TGTGCCAGCAGGGGACGACGCGGGGGAAAAGATACGCAGTATTTT. The variable domain in full, completed from reference TRBV28 and TRBJ2-3, reads DVKVTQSSRYLVKRTGEKVFLECVQDMDHENMFWYRQDPGLGLRLIYFSYDVKMKEKGDIPEGYSVSREKKERFSLILESASTNQTSMYLCASRGRRGGKDTQYFGPGTRLTVL.